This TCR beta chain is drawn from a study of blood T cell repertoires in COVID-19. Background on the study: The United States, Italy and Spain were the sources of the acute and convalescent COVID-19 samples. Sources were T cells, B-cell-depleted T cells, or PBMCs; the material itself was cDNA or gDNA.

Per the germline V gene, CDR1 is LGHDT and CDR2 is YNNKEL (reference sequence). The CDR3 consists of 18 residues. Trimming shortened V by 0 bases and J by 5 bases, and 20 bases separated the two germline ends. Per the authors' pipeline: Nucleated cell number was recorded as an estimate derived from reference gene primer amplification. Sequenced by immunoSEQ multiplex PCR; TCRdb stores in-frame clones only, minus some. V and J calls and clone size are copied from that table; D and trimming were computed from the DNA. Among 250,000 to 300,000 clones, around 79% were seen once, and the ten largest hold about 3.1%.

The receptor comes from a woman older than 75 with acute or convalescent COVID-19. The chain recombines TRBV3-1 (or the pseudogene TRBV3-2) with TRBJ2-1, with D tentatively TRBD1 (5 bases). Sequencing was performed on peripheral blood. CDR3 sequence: CASSQDKGNGNSDNEQFF. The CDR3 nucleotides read TGTGCCAGCAGCCAAGATAAGGGGAATGGTAACTCGGACAATGAGCAGTTCTTC.